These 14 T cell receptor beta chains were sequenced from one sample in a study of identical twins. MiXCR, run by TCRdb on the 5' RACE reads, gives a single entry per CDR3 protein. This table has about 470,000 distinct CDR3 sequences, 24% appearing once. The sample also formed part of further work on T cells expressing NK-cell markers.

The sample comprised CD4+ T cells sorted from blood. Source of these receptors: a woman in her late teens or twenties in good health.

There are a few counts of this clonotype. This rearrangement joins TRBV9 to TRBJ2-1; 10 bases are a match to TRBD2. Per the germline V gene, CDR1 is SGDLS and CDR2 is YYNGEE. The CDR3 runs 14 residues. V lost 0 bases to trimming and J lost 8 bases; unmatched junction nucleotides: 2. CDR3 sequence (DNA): TGTGCCAGCAGCGTAGGGCTAGCGGGAGATGAGCAGTTCTTC. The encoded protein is CASSVGLAGDEQFF.

CDR3 in DNA: TGCAGTGCCAGCGTATCAGGAGGCCGGGAGCTGTTTTTT. It codes for CSASVSGGRELFF. V and J are TRBV20-1 and TRBJ2-2, with D possibly being TRBD2 (5 bases). Germline values: CDR1 DFQATT, CDR2 SNEGSKA (reference sequence). V lost 6 bases, J lost 9 bases, and 17 bases lay in between. This CDR3 region has 13 residues.

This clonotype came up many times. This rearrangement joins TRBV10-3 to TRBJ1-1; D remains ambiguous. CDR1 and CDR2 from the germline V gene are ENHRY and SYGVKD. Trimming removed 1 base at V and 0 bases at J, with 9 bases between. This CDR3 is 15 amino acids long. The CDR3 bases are TGTGCCATCAGTGAGTTAGGGAGTCTGAACACTGAAGCTTTCTTT. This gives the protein CAISELGSLNTEAFF.

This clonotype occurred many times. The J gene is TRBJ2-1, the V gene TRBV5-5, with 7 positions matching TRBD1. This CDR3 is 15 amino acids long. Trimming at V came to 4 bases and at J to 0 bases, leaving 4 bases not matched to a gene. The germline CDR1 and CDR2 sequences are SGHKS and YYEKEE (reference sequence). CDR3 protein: CASSLGQSSYNEQFF. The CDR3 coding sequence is TGTGCCAGCAGCCTGGGACAGAGCTCCTACAATGAGCAGTTCTTC.

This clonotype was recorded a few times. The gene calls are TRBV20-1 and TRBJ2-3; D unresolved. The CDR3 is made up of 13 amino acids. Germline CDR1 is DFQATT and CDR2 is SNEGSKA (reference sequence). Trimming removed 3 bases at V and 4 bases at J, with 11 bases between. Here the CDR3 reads CSASPPGSDTQYF. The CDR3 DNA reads TGCAGTGCTAGTCCCCCCGGATCAGATACGCAGTATTTT.

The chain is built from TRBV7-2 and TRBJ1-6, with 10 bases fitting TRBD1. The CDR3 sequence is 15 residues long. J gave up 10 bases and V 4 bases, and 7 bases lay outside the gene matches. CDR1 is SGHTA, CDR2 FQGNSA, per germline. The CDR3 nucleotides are TGTGCCAGCAGCTCAGGACAGGGGGGTTTATCACCCCTCCACTTT. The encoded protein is CASSSGQGGLSPLHF.

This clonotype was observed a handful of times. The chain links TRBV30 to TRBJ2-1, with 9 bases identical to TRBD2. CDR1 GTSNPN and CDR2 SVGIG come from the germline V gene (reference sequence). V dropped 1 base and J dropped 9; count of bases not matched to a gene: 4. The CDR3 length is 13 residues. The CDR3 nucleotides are TGTGCCTGGAGTGCAGCGGGAGGATCTGAGCAGTTCTTC. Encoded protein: CAWSAAGGSEQFF.

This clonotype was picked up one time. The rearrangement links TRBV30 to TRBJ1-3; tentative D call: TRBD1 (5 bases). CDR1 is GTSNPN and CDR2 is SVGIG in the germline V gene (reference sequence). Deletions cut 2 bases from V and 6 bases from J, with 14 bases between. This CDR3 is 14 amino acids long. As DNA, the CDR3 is TGTGCCTGGAGTTACGGAGGGACTTCAAACACCATATATTTT. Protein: CAWSYGGTSNTIYF.

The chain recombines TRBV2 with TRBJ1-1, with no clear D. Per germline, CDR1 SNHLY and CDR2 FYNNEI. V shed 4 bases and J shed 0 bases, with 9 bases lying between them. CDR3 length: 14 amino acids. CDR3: CASSVRTVNTEAFF. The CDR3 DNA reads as TGTGCCAGCAGTGTAAGGACGGTGAACACTGAAGCTTTCTTT.

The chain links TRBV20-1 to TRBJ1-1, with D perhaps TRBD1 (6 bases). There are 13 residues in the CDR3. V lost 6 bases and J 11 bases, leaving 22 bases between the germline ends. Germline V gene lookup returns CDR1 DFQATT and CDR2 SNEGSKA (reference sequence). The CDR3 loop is CSAARDRGRGAFF. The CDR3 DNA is TGCAGTGCCGCCCGGGACCGGGGGCGTGGGGCTTTCTTT.

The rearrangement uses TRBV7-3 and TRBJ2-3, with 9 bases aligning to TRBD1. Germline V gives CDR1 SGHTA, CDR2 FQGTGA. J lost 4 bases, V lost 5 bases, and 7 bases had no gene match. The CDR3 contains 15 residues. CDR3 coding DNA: TGTGCCAGCAGCATACTCGGGGACAGGGCAGATACGCAGTATTTT. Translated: CASSILGDRADTQYF.

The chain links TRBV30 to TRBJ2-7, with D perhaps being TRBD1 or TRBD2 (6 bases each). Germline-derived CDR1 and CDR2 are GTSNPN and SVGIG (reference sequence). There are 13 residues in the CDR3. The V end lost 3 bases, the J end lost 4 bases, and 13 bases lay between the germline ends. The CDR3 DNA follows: TGTGCCTGGAGCAAAGGGGGGTTATACGAGCAGTACTTC. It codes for CAWSKGGLYEQYF.

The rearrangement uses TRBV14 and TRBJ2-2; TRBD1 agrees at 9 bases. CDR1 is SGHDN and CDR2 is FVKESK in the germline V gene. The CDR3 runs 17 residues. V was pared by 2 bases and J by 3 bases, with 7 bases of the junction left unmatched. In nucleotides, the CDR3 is TGTGCCAGCAGCCAAAGATTGGGACAGGGATACACCGGGGAGCTGTTTTTT. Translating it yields CASSQRLGQGYTGELFF.

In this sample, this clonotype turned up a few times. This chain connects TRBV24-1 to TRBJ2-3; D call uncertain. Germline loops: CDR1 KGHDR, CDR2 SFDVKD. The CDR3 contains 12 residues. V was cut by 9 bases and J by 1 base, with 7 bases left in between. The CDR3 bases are TGTGCCACCGGCAGCGGCACAGATACGCAGTATTTT. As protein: CATGSGTDTQYF.